These 11 T cell receptor beta chains were all obtained from the same sample, sequenced in a study of cytomegalovirus exposure and HLA in healthy donors. Use of 60 Vbeta and 13 Jbeta primers characterized the PCR. Clones were read by immunoSEQ multiplex PCR, and TCRdb kept only the in-frame ones, dropping some. The table gives 140,000 to 150,000 clones; the top ten clones make up around 1.5% of it. Material for sequencing was PBMCs. Source of these receptors: a woman aged 45-60 years in good health and CMV-seronegative.

The chain carries TRBV2 and TRBJ2-7; 7 nucleotides align to TRBD2. The V and J ends lost 2 bases and 0 bases, in that order; junction bases with no gene match: 4. This CDR3 comprises 15 residues. Germline V CDR1 and CDR2: SNHLY, FYNNEI. The CDR3 sequence: CASSEILANSYEQYF. CDR3 bases: TGTGCCAGCAGTGAAATACTAGCGAACTCCTACGAGCAGTACTTC.

The V gene is TRBV29-1, the J gene TRBJ2-5; D gene ambiguous. This CDR3 comprises 10 residues. V dropped 3 bases and J dropped 5 bases, with 4 bases sitting between them. The germline gives CDR1 SQVTM, CDR2 ANQGSEA. The CDR3 DNA follows: TGCAGCGTTGAGGGCGAGACCCAGTACTTC. Its translation is CSVEGETQYF.

The chain links TRBV4-1 to TRBJ2-7, with D possibly being TRBD2 (5 bases). Trimming left V 0 bases short and J 2 bases short, with 14 bases between. Germline V lookup: CDR1 MGHRA, CDR2 YSYEKL. The CDR3 consists of 16 residues. This CDR3 is CASSQDDRTPAYEQYF. CDR3 coding DNA: TGCGCCAGCAGCCAAGATGATCGGACTCCAGCCTACGAGCAGTACTTC.

The chain combines TRBV19 with TRBJ2-3, with 11 nucleotides matching TRBD2. V lost 6 bases, J lost 2 bases, and 10 bases stayed unmatched. The CDR3 runs to 17 residues. CDR1 and CDR2 (germline): LNHDA, SQIVND (reference sequence). CDR3 sequence reads: CASSPNRLAGFTDTQYF. DNA for the CDR3: TGTGCCAGTAGCCCAAACAGACTAGCGGGATTCACAGATACGCAGTATTTT.

J is TRBJ2-1 and V is TRBV5-1, with D possibly being TRBD2 (6 bases). Germline-derived CDR1 and CDR2 are SGHRS and YFSETQ. There are 15 residues in the CDR3. The germline V and J ends were trimmed by 0 bases and 1 base, with 8 bases remaining between them. Here the CDR3 reads CASSLGLASYNEQFF. As DNA, the CDR3 is TGCGCCAGCAGCTTGGGGCTAGCGTCCTACAATGAGCAGTTCTTC.

The chain joins TRBV29-1 to TRBJ1-1; D is uncertain. Per germline, CDR1 SQVTM and CDR2 ANQGSEA. Trimming cost V 8 bases and J 3 bases, with 16 bases left between them. The CDR3 totals 13 residues. The DNA for the CDR3 is TGCAGCCCCCGCGAGGATTTGCACACTGAAGCTTTCTTT. Translating gives CSPREDLHTEAFF.

The chain is built from TRBV9 and TRBJ2-7; 9 bases map to TRBD2. Per the germline V gene, CDR1 is SGDLS and CDR2 is YYNGEE. The CDR3 is made up of 15 amino acids. Trimming took 3 bases from V and 2 from J; bases not matched to a gene: 6. CDR3 nucleotide sequence: TGTGCCAGCAGCGCCGGACTAGCGACCACCTACGAGCAGTACTTC. Translated: CASSAGLATTYEQYF.

This chain connects TRBV27 to TRBJ1-4, with D hard to call. Looked up from germline, CDR1 is MNHEY and CDR2 is SMNVEV (reference sequence). There are 14 residues in the CDR3. The V gene lost 7 bases and the J gene lost 7 bases, with 16 bases spanning the gap. CDR3 nucleotide sequence: TGTGCCAGCACCCTGGTCGGGTCCGTTGAAAAACTGTTTTTT. Protein product: CASTLVGSVEKLFF.

The chain is built from TRBV14 and TRBJ2-1; D is possibly TRBD1 (6 bases). The CDR3 extends over 15 amino acids. Germline V gene sequence: CDR1 SGHDN, CDR2 FVKESK. Trimming left V 5 bases short and J 7 bases short, with 18 bases between. CDR3: CASSSQGSGGNEQFF. In nucleotides, the CDR3 is TGTGCCAGCAGCTCACAGGGTTCGGGTGGGAATGAGCAGTTCTTC.

V gene TRBV19 combines with J gene TRBJ1-1; a weak D match, TRBD1 (6 bases). Per the germline V gene, CDR1 is LNHDA and CDR2 is SQIVND (reference sequence). This CDR3 contains 14 residues. Trimming pared 7 bases from V and 3 bases from J, leaving 15 bases between. The CDR3 DNA reads TGTGCCAGTACCTTCGGGGCAGGGGACACTGAAGCTTTCTTT. Amino acids: CASTFGAGDTEAFF.

The chain combines TRBV7-2 with TRBJ2-5, with D possibly TRBD1 on 5 matching bases. The V end was cut by 2 bases, the J end by 1 base, with 11 bases between. Germline V gene lookup returns CDR1 SGHTA and CDR2 FQGNSA. CDR3 length equals 15 residues. CDR3 region: CASSLWSGAQETQYF. The CDR3 nucleotides read TGTGCCAGCAGCTTATGGTCTGGGGCCCAAGAGACCCAGTACTTC.